The 14 T cell receptor beta chains in this list originate from one sample, sequenced in a study of blood T cell repertoires in COVID-19. Some clones are missing from TCRdb's copy, which holds only in-frame ones; the method was immunoSEQ multiplex PCR. The profile shows roughly 250,000 clones, more than 85% of them singletons. Sequencing was performed on peripheral blood. The receptor set was obtained from a person in their late teens or twenties with COVID-19, enrolled during active disease.

This clone occurred once. The V call is TRBV9, the J call TRBJ2-1; possible D gene TRBD2, 6 bases. The CDR3 totals 17 residues. With 0 bases removed from V and 1 base from J, the gap between germline ends came to 14 bases. CDR1 and CDR2 from the germline V gene are SGDLS and YYNGEE. The CDR3 region has the DNA TGTGCCAGCAGCGTAGCTTTTAGACTAGGGTCCTACAATGAGCAGTTCTTC. This encodes CASSVAFRLGSYNEQFF.

This clone was recorded once. The chain is built from TRBV7-9 and TRBJ1-1; D gene unclear. The V and J ends lost 5 bases and 4 bases respectively, with 14 bases between them. The CDR3 spans 14 residues. Germline CDR1 reads SEHNR; CDR2 reads FQNEAQ (reference sequence). CDR3 amino acids: CASSLNTDSTEAFF. CDR3 DNA: TGTGCCAGCAGCCTTAATACTGATTCCACTGAAGCTTTCTTT.

The V gene is TRBV18, the J gene TRBJ1-1; D gene ambiguous. Deletions cut 3 bases from V and 1 base from J, with 9 bases between. CDR1 is KGHSH and CDR2 is LQKENI in the germline V gene. The length of the CDR3 is 14 residues. The CDR3 is CASSPKEGNTEAFF. The CDR3 DNA reads as TGTGCCAGCTCACCGAAGGAGGGGAACACTGAAGCTTTCTTT.

This rearrangement joins TRBV6-4 to TRBJ2-1; the match to TRBD2 covers 9 bases. The ends lost 3 bases at V and 7 bases at J; junction bases unmatched: 13. CDR3 length: 17 amino acids. The V gene's germline CDR1 is MRHNA and CDR2 SNTAGT. This chain's CDR3 is CASSEVAGGNRLNEQFF. CDR3 in DNA: TGTGCCAGCAGTGAAGTGGCGGGAGGGAACCGTCTTAATGAGCAGTTCTTC.

The genes are TRBV19 and TRBJ1-5, with unresolved D. Trimming removed 3 bases at V and 0 bases at J, with 9 bases between. Germline V lookup: CDR1 LNHDA, CDR2 SQIVND (reference sequence). The CDR3 spans 15 residues. CDR3 bases: TGTGCCAGTAGTATGGCCACAGATAGCAATCAGCCCCAGCATTTT. This codes for CASSMATDSNQPQHF.

The chain's CDR3 is CASSLLGQGGNTEAFF. The CDR3 DNA follows: TGTGCCAGCAGCTTGTTGGGCCAGGGGGGGAACACTGAAGCTTTCTTT. This chain connects TRBV5-4 to TRBJ1-1; 7 bases map to TRBD1. The CDR3 spans 16 residues. Germline CDR1 reads SGHNT; CDR2 reads YYREEE (reference sequence). The J segment lost 1 base and the V segment lost 1 base, leaving 7 bases of the junction unmatched.

A word on this clone: In the same sample, other DNA sequences code for this CDR3. This chain links TRBV19 with TRBJ2-2, with D possibly matching TRBD1 (6 bases). Germline-derived CDR1 and CDR2 are LNHDA and SQIVND (reference sequence). V lost 6 bases and J 6 bases, leaving 11 bases between the germline ends. This CDR3 region has 13 residues. The CDR3 region has the DNA TGTGCCAGTAGCCCCAGGGGAGCCGGGGAGCTGTTTTTT. Protein sequence: CASSPRGAGELFF.

CDR3 region: CASQRGQGFGNEQFF. The CDR3 DNA reads TGTGCCAGCCAGAGAGGACAGGGGTTCGGCAATGAGCAGTTCTTC. This chain connects TRBV2 to TRBJ2-1; 9 nucleotides agree with TRBD1. Germline V CDR1 and CDR2: SNHLY, FYNNEI. This CDR3 has 15 amino acids. V lost 8 bases to trimming and J lost 6 bases; unmatched junction nucleotides: 11.

The rearrangement uses TRBV4-1 and TRBJ2-1; 12 nucleotides align to TRBD1. V was pared by 1 base and J by 10 bases, with 5 bases of the junction left unmatched. The CDR3 is 15 residues long. Looked up from germline, CDR1 is MGHRA and CDR2 is YSYEKL. Here the CDR3 reads CASSQAGTGGWEQFF. CDR3 DNA: TGCGCCAGCAGCCAAGCTGGGACAGGGGGCTGGGAGCAGTTCTTC.

J is TRBJ1-1 and V is TRBV10-3; D possibly corresponds to TRBD1 (5 bases). This CDR3 has 16 residues. Germline loops: CDR1 ENHRY, CDR2 SYGVKD. V dropped 2 bases and J dropped 1 base, with 14 bases sitting between them. CDR3 in DNA: TGTGCCATCAGTGAGGTTTGGACACCCTCGAACACTGAAGCTTTCTTT. This sequence encodes CAISEVWTPSNTEAFF.

This clone was seen a few times. The chain links TRBV15 to TRBJ1-2, with D possibly being TRBD1 (5 bases). Germline V gives CDR1 LNHNV, CDR2 YYDKDF (reference sequence). This CDR3 comprises 14 residues. The V gene lost 0 bases and the J gene lost 8 bases, with 13 bases spanning the gap. In DNA, the CDR3 is TGTGCCACCAGCAGAGATAAGGGGTTCGGCGGCTACACCTTC. Translation: CATSRDKGFGGYTF.

The rearrangement links TRBV7-8 to TRBJ2-1, with TRBD2 matching 12 bases. V lost 4 bases to trimming and J lost 3 bases; unmatched junction nucleotides: 4. CDR3 length: 16 residues. CDR1 and CDR2 (germline): SGHVS, FQNEAQ. The CDR3: CASSSSGRAFYNEQFF. CDR3 sequence (DNA): TGTGCCAGCAGCTCTAGCGGGAGGGCTTTCTACAATGAGCAGTTCTTC.

This chain connects TRBV29-1 to TRBJ1-2; TRBD1 matches at 8 bases. V shed 2 bases, J shed 11 bases, and the junction held 7 bases outside the gene matches. The CDR3 length is 12 residues. Germline V gives CDR1 SQVTM, CDR2 ANQGSEA. CDR3 residues: CSVEWTGSYYTF. The DNA for the CDR3 is TGCAGCGTTGAATGGACAGGGAGCTATTACACCTTC. The variable domain in full, completed from reference TRBV29-1 and TRBJ1-2, reads SAVISQKPSRDICQRGTSLTIQCQVDSQVTMMFWYRQQPGQSLTLIATANQGSEATYESGFVIDKFPISRPNLTFSTLTVSNMSPEDSSIYLCSVEWTGSYYTFGSGTRLTVV.

This clone has more than one count but fewer than ten. This CDR3 reads CASSYGDSNQPQHF. CDR3 DNA sequence: TGTGCCAGCAGTTACGGAGATAGCAATCAGCCCCAGCATTTT. The chain recombines TRBV6-2 or TRBV6-3 with TRBJ1-5, with no clear D. With 2 bases removed from V and 0 bases from J, the gap between germline ends came to 5 bases. Germline values: CDR1 MNHEY, CDR2 SVGEGT. This CDR3 is 14 amino acids long.